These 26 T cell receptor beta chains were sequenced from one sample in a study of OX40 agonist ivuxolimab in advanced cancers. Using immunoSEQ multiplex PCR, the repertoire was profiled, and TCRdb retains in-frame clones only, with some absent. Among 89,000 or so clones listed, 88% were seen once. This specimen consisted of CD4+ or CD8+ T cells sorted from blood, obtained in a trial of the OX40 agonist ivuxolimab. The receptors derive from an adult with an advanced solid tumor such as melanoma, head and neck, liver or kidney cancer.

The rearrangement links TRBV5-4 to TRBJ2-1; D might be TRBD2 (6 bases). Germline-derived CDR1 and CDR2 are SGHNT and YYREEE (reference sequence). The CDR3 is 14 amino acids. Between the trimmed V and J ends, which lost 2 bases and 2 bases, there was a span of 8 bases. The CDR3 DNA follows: TGTGCCAGCAGCTTCCGGGGGACCTACAATGAGCAGTTCTTC. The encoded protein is CASSFRGTYNEQFF.

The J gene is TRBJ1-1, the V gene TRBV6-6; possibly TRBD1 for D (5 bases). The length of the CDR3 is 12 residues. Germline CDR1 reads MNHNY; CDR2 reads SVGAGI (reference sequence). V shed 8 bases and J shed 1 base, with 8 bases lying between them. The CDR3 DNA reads TGTGCCAGCTCGGGGCAGAACACTGAAGCTTTCTTT. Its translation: CASSGQNTEAFF.

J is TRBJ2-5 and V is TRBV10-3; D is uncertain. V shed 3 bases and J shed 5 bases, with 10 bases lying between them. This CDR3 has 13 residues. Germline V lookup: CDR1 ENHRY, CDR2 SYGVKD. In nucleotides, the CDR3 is TGTGCCATCAGTGACGGTCCCGGGGAGACCCAGTACTTC. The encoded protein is CAISDGPGETQYF.

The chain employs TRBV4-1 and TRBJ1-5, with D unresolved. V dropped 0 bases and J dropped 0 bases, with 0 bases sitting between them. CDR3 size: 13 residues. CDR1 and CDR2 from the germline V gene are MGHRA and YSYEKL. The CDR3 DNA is TGCGCCAGCAGCCAAGATAGCAATCAGCCCCAGCATTTT. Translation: CASSQDSNQPQHF.

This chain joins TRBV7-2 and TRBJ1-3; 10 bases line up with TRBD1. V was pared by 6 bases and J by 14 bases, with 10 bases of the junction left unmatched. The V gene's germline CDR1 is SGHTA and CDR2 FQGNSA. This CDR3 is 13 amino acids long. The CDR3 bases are TGTGCCAGCAGTACCCCGGACAGGGGGAAGGTATATTTT. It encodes CASSTPDRGKVYF.

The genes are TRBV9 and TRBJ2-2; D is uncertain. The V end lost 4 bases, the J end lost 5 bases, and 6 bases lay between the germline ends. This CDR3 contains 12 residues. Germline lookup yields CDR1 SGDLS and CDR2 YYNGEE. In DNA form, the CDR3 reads TGTGCCAGCAGCTTATGGACCGGGGAGCTGTTTTTT. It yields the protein CASSLWTGELFF.

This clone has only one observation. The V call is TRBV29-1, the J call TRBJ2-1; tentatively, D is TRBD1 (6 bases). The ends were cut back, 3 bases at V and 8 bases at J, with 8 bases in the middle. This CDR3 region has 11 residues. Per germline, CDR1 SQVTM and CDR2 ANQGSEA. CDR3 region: CSVEGAHEQFF. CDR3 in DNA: TGCAGCGTTGAGGGGGCCCATGAGCAGTTCTTC.

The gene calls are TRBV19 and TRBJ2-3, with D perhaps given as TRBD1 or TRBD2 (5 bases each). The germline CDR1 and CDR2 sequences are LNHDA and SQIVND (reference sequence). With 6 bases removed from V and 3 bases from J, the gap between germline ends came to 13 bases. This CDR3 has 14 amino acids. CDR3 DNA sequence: TGTGCCAGTAGCATGGGGACGCGGACAGATACGCAGTATTTT. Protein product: CASSMGTRTDTQYF.

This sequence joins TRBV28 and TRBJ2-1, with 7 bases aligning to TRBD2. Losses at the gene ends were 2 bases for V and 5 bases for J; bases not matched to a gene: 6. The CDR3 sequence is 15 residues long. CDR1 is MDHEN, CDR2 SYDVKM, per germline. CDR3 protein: CASSLPGLNNNEQFF. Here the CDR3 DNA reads TGTGCCAGCAGTTTACCGGGACTAAACAACAATGAGCAGTTCTTC.

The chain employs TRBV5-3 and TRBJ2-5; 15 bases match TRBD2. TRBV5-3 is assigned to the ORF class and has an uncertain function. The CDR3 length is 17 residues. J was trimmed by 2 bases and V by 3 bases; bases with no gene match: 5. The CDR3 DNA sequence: TGTGCCAGAAGCTCAAGGACTAGCGGGAGGGGACAAGAGACCCAGTACTTC. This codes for CARSSRTSGRGQETQYF.

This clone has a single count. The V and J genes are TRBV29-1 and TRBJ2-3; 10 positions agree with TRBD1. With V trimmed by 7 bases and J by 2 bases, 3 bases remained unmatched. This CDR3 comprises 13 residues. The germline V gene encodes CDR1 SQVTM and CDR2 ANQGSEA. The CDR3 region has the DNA TGCAGCGCAAGACAGGGGGCCACAGATACGCAGTATTTT. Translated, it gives CSARQGATDTQYF.

The CDR3: CSVRRTSGQYNEQFF. The CDR3 nucleotides are TGCAGCGTTCGCCGGACTAGCGGGCAATACAATGAGCAGTTCTTC. The rearrangement uses TRBV29-1 and TRBJ2-1, with 11 bases fitting TRBD2. Germline-derived CDR1 and CDR2 are SQVTM and ANQGSEA. Germline trimming cut 5 bases from V and 4 bases from J; bases unmatched to any gene: 7. The CDR3 consists of 15 residues.

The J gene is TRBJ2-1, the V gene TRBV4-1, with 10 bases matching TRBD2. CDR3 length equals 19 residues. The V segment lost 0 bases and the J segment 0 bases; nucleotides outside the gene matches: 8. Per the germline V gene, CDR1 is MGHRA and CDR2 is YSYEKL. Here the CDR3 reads CASSQDPSGRLSSYNEQFF. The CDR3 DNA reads TGCGCCAGCAGCCAAGATCCTAGCGGGAGACTCAGCTCCTACAATGAGCAGTTCTTC.

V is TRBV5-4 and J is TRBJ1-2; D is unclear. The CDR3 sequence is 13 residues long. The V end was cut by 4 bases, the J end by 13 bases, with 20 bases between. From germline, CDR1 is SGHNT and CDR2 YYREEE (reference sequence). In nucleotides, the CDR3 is TGTGCCAGCAGCCCCCGCGACGCCGTACCGTCCACCTTC. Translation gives CASSPRDAVPSTF.

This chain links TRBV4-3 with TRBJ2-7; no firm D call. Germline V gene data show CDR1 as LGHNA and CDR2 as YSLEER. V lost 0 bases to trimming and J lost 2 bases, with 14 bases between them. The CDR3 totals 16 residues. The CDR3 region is CASSQEFSLPTYEQYF. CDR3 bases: TGCGCCAGCAGCCAAGAATTTTCACTCCCGACCTACGAGCAGTACTTC.

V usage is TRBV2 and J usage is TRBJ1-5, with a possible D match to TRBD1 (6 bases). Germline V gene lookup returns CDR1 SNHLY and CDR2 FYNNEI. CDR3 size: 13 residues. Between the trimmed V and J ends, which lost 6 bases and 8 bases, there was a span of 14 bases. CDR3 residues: CASRTITGKPQHF. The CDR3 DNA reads TGTGCCAGCAGGACTATTACAGGGAAGCCCCAGCATTTT. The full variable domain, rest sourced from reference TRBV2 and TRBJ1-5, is EPEVTQTPSHQVTQMGQEVILRCVPISNHLYFYWYRQILGQKVEFLVSFYNNEISEKSEIFDDQFSVERPDGSNFTLKIRSTKLEDSAMYFCASRTITGKPQHFGDGTRLSIL.

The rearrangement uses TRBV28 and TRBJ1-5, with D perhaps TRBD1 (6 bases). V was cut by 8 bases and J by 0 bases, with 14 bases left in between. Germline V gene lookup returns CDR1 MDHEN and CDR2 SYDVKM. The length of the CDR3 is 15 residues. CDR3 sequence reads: CASGGQTYSNQPQHF. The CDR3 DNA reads TGTGCCAGCGGAGGACAGACTTATAGCAATCAGCCCCAGCATTTT.

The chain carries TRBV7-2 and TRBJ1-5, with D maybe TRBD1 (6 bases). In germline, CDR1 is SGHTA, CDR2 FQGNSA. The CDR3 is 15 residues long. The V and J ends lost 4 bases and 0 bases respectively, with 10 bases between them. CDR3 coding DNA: TGTGCCAGCAGCTCAACAGGGTATAGCAATCAGCCCCAGCATTTT. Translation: CASSSTGYSNQPQHF.

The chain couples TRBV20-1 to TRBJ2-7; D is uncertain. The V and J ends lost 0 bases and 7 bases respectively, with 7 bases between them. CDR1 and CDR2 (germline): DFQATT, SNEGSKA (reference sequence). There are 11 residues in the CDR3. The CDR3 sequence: CSARDPVEQYF. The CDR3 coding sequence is TGCAGTGCTAGAGATCCGGTTGAGCAGTACTTC.

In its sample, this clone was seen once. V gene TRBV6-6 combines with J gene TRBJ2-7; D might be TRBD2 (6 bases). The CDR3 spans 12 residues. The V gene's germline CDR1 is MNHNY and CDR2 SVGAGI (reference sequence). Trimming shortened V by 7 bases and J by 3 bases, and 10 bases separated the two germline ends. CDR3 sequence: CASTAGRYEQYF. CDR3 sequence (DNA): TGTGCCAGCACTGCGGGGCGCTACGAGCAGTACTTC.

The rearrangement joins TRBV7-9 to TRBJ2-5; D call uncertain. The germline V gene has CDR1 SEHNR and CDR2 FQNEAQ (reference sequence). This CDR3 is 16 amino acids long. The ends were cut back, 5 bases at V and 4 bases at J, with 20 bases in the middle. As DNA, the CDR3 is TGTGCCAGCAGCAGAAGGGCACCCGCCCGTCCAGAGACCCAGTACTTC. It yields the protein CASSRRAPARPETQYF. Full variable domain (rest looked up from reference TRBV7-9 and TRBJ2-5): DTGVSQNPRHKITKRGQNVTFRCDPISEHNRLYWYRQTLGQGPEFLTYFQNEAQLEKSRLLSDRFSAERPKGSFSTLEIQRTEQGDSAMYLCASSRRAPARPETQYFGPGTRLLVL.

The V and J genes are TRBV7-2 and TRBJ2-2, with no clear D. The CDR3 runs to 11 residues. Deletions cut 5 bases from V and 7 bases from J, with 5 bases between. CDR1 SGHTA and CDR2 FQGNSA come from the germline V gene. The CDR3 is CASSAYGELFF. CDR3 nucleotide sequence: TGTGCCAGCAGCGCCTACGGGGAGCTGTTTTTT.

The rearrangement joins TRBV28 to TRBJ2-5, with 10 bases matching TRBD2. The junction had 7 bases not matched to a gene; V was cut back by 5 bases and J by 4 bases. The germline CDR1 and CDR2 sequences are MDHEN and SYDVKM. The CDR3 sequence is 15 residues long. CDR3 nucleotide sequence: TGTGCCAGCAGTCAAGCGGGAGGGCGGCTAGAGACCCAGTACTTC. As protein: CASSQAGGRLETQYF.

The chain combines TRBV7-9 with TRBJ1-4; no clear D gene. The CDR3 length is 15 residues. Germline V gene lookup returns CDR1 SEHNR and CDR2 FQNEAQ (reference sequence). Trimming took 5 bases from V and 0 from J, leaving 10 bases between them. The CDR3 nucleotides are TGTGCCAGCAGCACCGGACGGCCAACTAATGAAAAACTGTTTTTT. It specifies CASSTGRPTNEKLFF.

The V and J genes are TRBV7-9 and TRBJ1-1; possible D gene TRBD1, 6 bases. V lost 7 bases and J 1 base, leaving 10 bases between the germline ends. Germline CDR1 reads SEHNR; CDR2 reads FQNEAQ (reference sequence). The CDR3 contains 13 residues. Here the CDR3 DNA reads TGTGCCAGCACCTTGACAGGGAACACTGAAGCTTTCTTT. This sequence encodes CASTLTGNTEAFF.

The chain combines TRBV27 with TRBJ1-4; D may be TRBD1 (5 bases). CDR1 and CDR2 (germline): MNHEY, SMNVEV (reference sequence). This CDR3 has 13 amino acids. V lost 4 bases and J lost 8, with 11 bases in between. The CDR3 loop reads CASSWQGGEKLFF. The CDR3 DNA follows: TGTGCCAGCAGTTGGCAGGGTGGAGAAAAACTGTTTTTT.